The T cell receptor (beta chain) described here comes from a study of blood T cell repertoires in COVID-19. During active infection, Seattle patients enrolled and were then monitored through disease. Authors' data handling: Reference gene primer amplification in the assay estimated nucleated cell counts. The data were produced by immunoSEQ multiplex PCR, yet TCRdb's version contains in-frame clones alone and is incomplete. V, J and clone size derive from that table, while D and trimming were established from the DNA sequence. The table has 410,000 or so clones, roughly 90% seen once. The clonotype comes from a woman aged 40 to 49 with COVID-19, enrolled during active disease. The sequencing input was peripheral blood.

CDR3 loop: CASSSGYGTDTQYF. The CDR3 DNA sequence: TGTGCCAGCAGTTCCGGTTACGGCACAGATACGCAGTATTTT. The chain joins TRBV27 to TRBJ2-3; no firm D call. The CDR3 consists of 14 residues. Germline CDR1 and CDR2: MNHEY and SMNVEV (reference sequence). With 4 bases removed from V and 1 base from J, the gap between germline ends came to 9 bases.